The 13 T cell receptor beta chains listed next were all sequenced from one sample in a study of regulatory T cells in long-lasting Graves disease. TCR beta libraries were built with iRepertoire HTBI primers and Arm-PCR of CDR3 regions. In TCRdb, the multiplex PCR reads were re-called with MiXCR into one record per CDR3 protein. The data contain around 400,000 distinct CDR3 sequences, around a fifth of them seen just once; the ten biggest clones take up about 13%. Time point of the sample: persistent/refractory GD, antithyroid drugs over 5 years with positive TRAb. The TCR library used RNA extracted from PBMCs. The sample was peripheral blood mononuclear cells (PBMCs), taken when the disease was refractory, from a patient treated with antithyroid drugs. These receptors all stem from a female donor with Graves disease.

The chain carries TRBV29-1 and TRBJ2-1; 14 bases match TRBD2. The CDR3 is 15 residues long. Losses at the gene ends were 6 bases for V and 3 bases for J; bases not matched to a gene: 4. The germline V gene has CDR1 SQVTM and CDR2 ANQGSEA. CDR3: CSVAGLAGVYNEQFF. In DNA form, the CDR3 reads TGCAGCGTCGCGGGACTAGCGGGAGTCTACAATGAGCAGTTCTTC.

This clonotype was seen more than once but under ten times. The chain joins TRBV27 to TRBJ2-3, with 14 bases that match TRBD2. The length of the CDR3 is 20 residues. The V and J ends lost 3 bases and 3 bases, in that order; junction bases with no gene match: 14. CDR1 and CDR2 (germline): MNHEY, SMNVEV (reference sequence). This chain's CDR3 is CASSFLTGLAGGSGTDTQYF. The CDR3 nucleotides are TGTGCCAGCAGTTTTTTAACCGGACTAGCGGGAGGATCGGGTACAGATACGCAGTATTTT.

The chain has TRBV20-1 and TRBJ2-3; 9 bases map to TRBD2. The J segment lost 1 base and the V segment lost 6 bases, leaving 2 bases of the junction unmatched. Germline V gene lookup returns CDR1 DFQATT and CDR2 SNEGSKA (reference sequence). The CDR3 totals 13 residues. CDR3 in DNA: TGCAGTGCCTTAGCGGGGGGCACAGATACGCAGTATTTT. Translating it yields CSALAGGTDTQYF.

V usage is TRBV19 and J usage is TRBJ2-1; D gene uncertain. V was pared by 4 bases and J by 9 bases, with 7 bases between. The CDR3 covers 11 residues. From germline, CDR1 is LNHDA and CDR2 SQIVND (reference sequence). The CDR3 sequence: CASSNTVEQFF. CDR3 in DNA: TGTGCCAGTAGTAACACCGTTGAGCAGTTCTTC.

The chain is built from TRBV2 and TRBJ2-6; no clear D. The CDR3 has 14 residues. Germline V CDR1 and CDR2: SNHLY, FYNNEI. Trimming shortened V by 7 bases and J by 0 bases, and 7 bases separated the two germline ends. The CDR3 region has the DNA TGTGCCAGCACACAGAGCTCTGGGGCCAACGTCCTGACTTTC. This encodes CASTQSSGANVLTF.

This clonotype was seen ten or more times. The chain employs TRBV7-9 and TRBJ2-5; 8 bases line up with TRBD1. The V segment lost 4 bases and the J segment 5 bases; nucleotides outside the gene matches: 9. Per the germline V gene, CDR1 is SEHNR and CDR2 is FQNEAQ (reference sequence). The CDR3 is 15 amino acids. Here the CDR3 DNA reads TGTGCCAGCAGCTCCCCGGACAGGGCTGGGGAGACCCAGTACTTC. Its translation is CASSSPDRAGETQYF.

This clonotype was seen only a few times. This chain uses TRBV10-3 with TRBJ2-7; D call uncertain. Germline V gene data show CDR1 as ENHRY and CDR2 as SYGVKD. The CDR3 sequence is 12 residues long. V was trimmed by 3 bases and J by 0 bases, leaving 3 bases between them. CDR3 amino acids: CAISDDSYEQYF. In DNA form, the CDR3 reads TGTGCCATCAGTGACGACTCCTACGAGCAGTACTTC.

This clonotype was seen repeatedly, ten times or more. This rearrangement joins TRBV24-1 to TRBJ2-2, with D hard to call. There are 17 residues in the CDR3. V was shortened by 3 bases and J by 3 bases, with 16 bases between the two germline ends. Germline V lookup: CDR1 KGHDR, CDR2 SFDVKD. CDR3 bases: TGTGCCACCAGTGATCCCCCCTCGTGGGGTTACACCGGGGAGCTGTTTTTT. It translates to CATSDPPSWGYTGELFF.

This clonotype was recorded many times. J is TRBJ2-7 and V is TRBV15; 10 bases agree with TRBD1. V shed 3 bases, J shed 4 bases, and the junction held 3 bases outside the gene matches. CDR3 size: 14 residues. Germline V gene sequence: CDR1 LNHNV, CDR2 YYDKDF (reference sequence). CDR3 DNA: TGTGCCACCAGCAGGGACAGGGGGAAGTACGAGCAGTACTTC. Protein sequence: CATSRDRGKYEQYF.

J is TRBJ2-7 and V is TRBV7-9, with 7 bases aligning to TRBD2. The V and J ends lost 4 bases and 4 bases, in that order; junction bases with no gene match: 7. The length of the CDR3 is 14 residues. The germline CDR1 and CDR2 sequences are SEHNR and FQNEAQ (reference sequence). Here the CDR3 DNA reads TGTGCCAGCAGCTCAGGTAGCGGGCCTTACGAGCAGTACTTC. Its translation is CASSSGSGPYEQYF.

About this clonotype itself: A much larger clone lies one base from this, so it may be a read error. The conserved closing phenylalanine or tryptophan is absent in this CDR3, likely reflecting a read error. V usage is TRBV28 and J usage is TRBJ2-2; 7 bases are a match to TRBD2. Losses at the gene ends were 5 bases for V and 5 bases for J; bases not matched to a gene: 8. Germline CDR1 MDHEN, CDR2 SYDVKM. There are 15 residues in the CDR3. CDR3 sequence: CASSPSGKGTGELFS. CDR3 nucleotide sequence: TGTGCCAGCAGTCCGAGCGGGAAAGGAACCGGGGAGCTGTTTTCT.

This clonotype was detected only a few times. This chain uses TRBV29-1 with TRBJ2-5; D is perhaps TRBD1 (6 bases). Trimming pared 4 bases from V and 5 bases from J, leaving 8 bases between. The CDR3 spans 11 residues. CDR1 is SQVTM, CDR2 ANQGSEA, per germline. The CDR3 reads CSVAGDETQYF. The DNA for the CDR3 is TGCAGCGTTGCAGGGGATGAGACCCAGTACTTC.

This clonotype showed up just a few times. V and J are TRBV6-5 and TRBJ2-5, with TRBD2 identical over 9 bases. The trim removed 4 bases at V and 1 base at J, leaving 10 bases unmatched. The germline V gene has CDR1 MNHEY and CDR2 SVGAGI. The CDR3 contains 17 residues. The chain's CDR3 is CASSCSGGGRAQETQYF. DNA for the CDR3: TGTGCCAGCAGTTGCTCAGGCGGCGGGAGGGCCCAAGAGACCCAGTACTTC.